This T cell receptor beta chain was profiled in a study of identical twins. Each CDR3 protein gets one entry after TCRdb re-called the 5' RACE reads with MiXCR. The sample yields about 720,000 distinct CDR3 sequences, around a sixth seen once. The data also belong to a second study, concerning T cells expressing NK-cell markers. From that study: Sequencing covered eight donors, seven HCMV-seropositive and one seronegative.

The sample taken for sequencing was PBMCs. The source of this sequence is a woman aged 18-35 years in good health.

The CDR3 protein is CASGLVTSGGAHEQFF. For the CDR3, the DNA is TGTGCTAGTGGTTTGGTGACTAGCGGGGGGGCTCATGAGCAGTTCTTC. The V call is TRBV12-5, the J call TRBJ2-1, with 14 bases identical to TRBD2. Germline values: CDR1 LGHNT, CDR2 FRNRAP. The J segment lost 8 bases and the V segment lost 0 bases, leaving 3 bases of the junction unmatched. This CDR3 spans 16 amino acids.